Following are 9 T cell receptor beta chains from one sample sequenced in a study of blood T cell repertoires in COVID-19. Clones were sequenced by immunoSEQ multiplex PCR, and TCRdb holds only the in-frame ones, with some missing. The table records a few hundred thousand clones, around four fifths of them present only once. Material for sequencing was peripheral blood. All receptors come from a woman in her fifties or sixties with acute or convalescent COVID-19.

CDR3 DNA: TGTGCCAGCAGCCCCCAGGGCACCCCGAACACCGGGGAGCTGTTTTTT. Protein sequence: CASSPQGTPNTGELFF. This chain uses TRBV5-4 with TRBJ2-2, with D possibly TRBD1 on 5 matching bases. V was shortened by 4 bases and J by 0 bases, with 13 bases between the two germline ends. CDR3 length: 16 amino acids. Germline V gene sequence: CDR1 SGHNT, CDR2 YYREEE (reference sequence).

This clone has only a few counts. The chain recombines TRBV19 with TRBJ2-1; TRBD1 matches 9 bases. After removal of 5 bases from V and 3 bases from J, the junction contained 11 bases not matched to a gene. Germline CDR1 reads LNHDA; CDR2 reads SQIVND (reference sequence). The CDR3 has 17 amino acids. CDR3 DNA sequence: TGTGCCAGTAGTGACAGGGGGGCGCTTCCGATCTACAATGAGCAGTTCTTC. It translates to CASSDRGALPIYNEQFF.

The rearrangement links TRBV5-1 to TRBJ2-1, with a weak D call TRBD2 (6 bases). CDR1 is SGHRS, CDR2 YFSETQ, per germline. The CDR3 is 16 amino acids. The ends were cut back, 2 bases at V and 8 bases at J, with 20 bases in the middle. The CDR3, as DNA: TGCGCCAGCAGCTTATTTCTCGGGGGTCGCGGCCATGAGCAGTTCTTC. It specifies CASSLFLGGRGHEQFF.

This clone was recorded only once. CDR3 residues: CASSLISRDRNTEAFF. The CDR3, as DNA: TGTGCCAGCAGCTTGATCTCACGTGACAGAAACACTGAAGCTTTCTTT. The J gene is TRBJ1-1, the V gene TRBV5-6, with D perhaps matching TRBD1 (5 bases). Trimming shortened V by 1 base and J by 2 bases, and 15 bases separated the two germline ends. Germline V gene data show CDR1 as SGHDT and CDR2 as YYEEEE. The CDR3 length is 16 residues.

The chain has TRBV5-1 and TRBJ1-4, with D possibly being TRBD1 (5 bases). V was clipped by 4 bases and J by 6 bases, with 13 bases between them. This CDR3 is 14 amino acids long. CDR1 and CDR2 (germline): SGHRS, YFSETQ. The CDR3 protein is CASSPSGGYEKLFF. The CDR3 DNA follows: TGCGCCAGCAGCCCGTCGGGGGGGTATGAAAAACTGTTTTTT.

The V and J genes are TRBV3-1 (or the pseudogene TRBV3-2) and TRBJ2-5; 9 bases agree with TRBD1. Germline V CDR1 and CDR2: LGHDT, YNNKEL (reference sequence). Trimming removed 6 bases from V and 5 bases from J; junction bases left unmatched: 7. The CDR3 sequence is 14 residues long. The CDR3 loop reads CASSRGQGGETQYF. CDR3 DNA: TGTGCCAGCAGTCGGGGACAGGGAGGGGAGACCCAGTACTTC.

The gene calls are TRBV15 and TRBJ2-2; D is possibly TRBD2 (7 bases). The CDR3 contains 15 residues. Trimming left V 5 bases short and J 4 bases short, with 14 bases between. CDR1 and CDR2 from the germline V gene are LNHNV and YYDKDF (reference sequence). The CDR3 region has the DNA TGTGCCACCAGCGTCCGAGGGGGGGGCACCGGGGAGCTGTTTTTT. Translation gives CATSVRGGGTGELFF. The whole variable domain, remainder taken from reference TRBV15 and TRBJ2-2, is DAMVIQNPRYQVTQFGKPVTLSCSQTLNHNVMYWYQQKSSQAPKLLFHYYDKDFNNEADTPDNFQSRRPNTSFCFLDIRSPGLGDTAMYLCATSVRGGGTGELFFGEGSRLTVL.

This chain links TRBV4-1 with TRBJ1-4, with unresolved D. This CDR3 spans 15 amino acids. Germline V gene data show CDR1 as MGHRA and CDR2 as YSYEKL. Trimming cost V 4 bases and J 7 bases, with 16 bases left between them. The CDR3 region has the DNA TGCGCCAGCAGCCGACAAATACCCCCCGGTGAAAAACTGTTTTTT. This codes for CASSRQIPPGEKLFF.

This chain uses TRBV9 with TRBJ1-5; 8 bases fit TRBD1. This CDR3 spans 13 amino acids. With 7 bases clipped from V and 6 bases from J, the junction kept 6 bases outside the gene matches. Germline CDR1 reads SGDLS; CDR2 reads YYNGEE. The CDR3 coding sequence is TGTGCCAGCTCAGGGGGCGTCGGTCAGCCCCAGCATTTT. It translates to CASSGGVGQPQHF.